This TCR beta chain was captured in a study of monozygotic twins with inflammatory bowel disease. Germline CDR1 and CDR2: DFQATT and SNEGSKA (reference sequence). The CDR3 length is 15 residues. With the 5' RACE reads reprocessed, TCRdb shows one record per CDR3 protein and no DNA. Across fewer than 550,000 distinct CDR3 sequences, the top ten clones capture 2% to 3% of the sample. Each donor supplied about 2.5 ml of blood. With no T cell sorting beforehand, total RNA was isolated from whole blood. V is TRBV20-1 and J is TRBJ2-2; TCRdb proposes TRBD1, but this gene call is untestable without DNA. The specimen sequenced was blood. The clonotype was recovered from a human donor with ulcerative colitis or Crohn's disease, or a healthy co-twin of an affected twin (not recorded which). The CDR3 sequence: CSARMQGVMAGELFF.